The 8 T cell receptor beta chains presented below share a single source sample, sequenced in a study of cytomegalovirus exposure and HLA in healthy donors. PCR employed 60 Vbeta and 13 Jbeta primers. Assay: immunoSEQ multiplex PCR; the TCRdb copy retains only in-frame clones and omits some. This table has around 130,000 clones, approximately 8.7% appearing once. The sequenced sample consisted of PBMCs. Every receptor here comes from a man between 35 and 55 years old in good health and CMV-seronegative.

The rearrangement uses TRBV11-2 and TRBJ1-1; D call uncertain. This CDR3 spans 11 amino acids. The V end was cut by 2 bases, the J end by 8 bases, with 6 bases between. The germline V gene has CDR1 SGHAT and CDR2 FQNNGV. This CDR3 is CASSLLGEAFF. The CDR3 region has the DNA TGTGCCAGCAGCTTACTGGGCGAAGCTTTCTTT. Full variable domain (rest looked up from reference TRBV11-2 and TRBJ1-1): EAGVAQSPRYKIIEKRQSVAFWCNPISGHATLYWYQQILGQGPKLLIQFQNNGVVDDSQLPKDRFSAERLKGVDSTLKIQPAKLEDSAVYLCASSLLGEAFFGQGTRLTVV.

This clone has just a few counts. The rearrangement links TRBV7-9 to TRBJ2-3; the match to TRBD2 covers 14 bases. J lost 5 bases, V lost 6 bases, and 7 bases had no gene match. CDR1 and CDR2 (germline): SEHNR, FQNEAQ (reference sequence). The CDR3 has 16 residues. The CDR3 nucleotides read TGTGCCAGCAGATGGGGACTAGCGGGGGAACAAGATACGCAGTATTTT. Residues: CASRWGLAGEQDTQYF.

This clone was seen a handful of times. This chain connects TRBV15 to TRBJ2-1; 13 bases fit TRBD2. Trimming at V came to 5 bases and at J to 10 bases, leaving 8 bases not matched to a gene. This CDR3 region has 15 residues. CDR1 and CDR2 (germline): LNHNV, YYDKDF (reference sequence). CDR3 region: CATSQPGLAGREQFF. DNA for the CDR3: TGTGCCACCAGCCAACCGGGACTAGCGGGACGAGAGCAGTTCTTC.

This clone was counted a few times. The CDR3 region has the DNA TGTGCCAGCAGCCGTACTGGGGACAGTAACTCCTACGAGCAGTACTTC. Protein product: CASSRTGDSNSYEQYF. V gene TRBV7-9 combines with J gene TRBJ2-7, with 7 nucleotides matching TRBD1. Germline CDR1 and CDR2: SEHNR and FQNEAQ (reference sequence). Germline trimming cut 5 bases from V and 0 bases from J; bases unmatched to any gene: 10. The CDR3 is 16 residues long. The entire variable domain, with the rest obtained from reference TRBV7-9 and TRBJ2-7, is as follows: DTGVSQNPRHKITKRGQNVTFRCDPISEHNRLYWYRQTLGQGPEFLTYFQNEAQLEKSRLLSDRFSAERPKGSFSTLEIQRTEQGDSAMYLCASSRTGDSNSYEQYFGPGTRLTVT.

There are a few counts of this clone. The V call is TRBV25-1, the J call TRBJ2-3; D ambiguous. V was clipped by 2 bases and J by 0 bases, with 9 bases between them. This CDR3 spans 15 amino acids. Germline CDR1 is MGHDK and CDR2 is SYGVNS. The CDR3, as DNA: TGTGCCAGCAGTGAAAACAGTGCTAGCACAGATACGCAGTATTTT. This encodes CASSENSASTDTQYF.

The chain employs TRBV5-1 and TRBJ1-1, with D hard to call. The CDR3 extends over 13 amino acids. Germline CDR1 SGHRS, CDR2 YFSETQ. The V gene lost 4 bases and the J gene lost 8 bases, with 15 bases spanning the gap. CDR3 coding DNA: TGCGCCAGCAGCCCCGGGCAGAGCGGGGAAGCTTTCTTT. Translated, it gives CASSPGQSGEAFF.

This clone was counted a few times. This rearrangement joins TRBV19 to TRBJ2-7, with 11 bases fitting TRBD1. V gave up 6 bases and J gave up 5 bases; unmatched junction bases: 12. The germline gives CDR1 LNHDA, CDR2 SQIVND (reference sequence). This CDR3 is 16 amino acids long. The CDR3 bases are TGTGCCAGTAGAAATAGCCCGGGACAGGGGGACAACGAGCAGTACTTC. Its translation: CASRNSPGQGDNEQYF.

The chain couples TRBV5-1 to TRBJ1-2; 8 bases line up with TRBD1. The germline gives CDR1 SGHRS, CDR2 YFSETQ. The CDR3 runs 14 residues. After removal of 5 bases from V and 6 bases from J, the junction contained 9 bases not matched to a gene. The CDR3 DNA is TGCGCCAGCAGGACTGACAGGGGACGAGATGGCTACACCTTC. This gives the protein CASRTDRGRDGYTF. Using reference TRBV5-1 and TRBJ1-2 for the parts outside the CDR3, the full variable domain is KAGVTQTPRYLIKTRGQQVTLSCSPISGHRSVSWYQQTPGQGLQFLFEYFSETQRNKGNFPGRFSGRQFSNSRSEMNVSTLELGDSALYLCASRTDRGRDGYTFGSGTRLTVV.